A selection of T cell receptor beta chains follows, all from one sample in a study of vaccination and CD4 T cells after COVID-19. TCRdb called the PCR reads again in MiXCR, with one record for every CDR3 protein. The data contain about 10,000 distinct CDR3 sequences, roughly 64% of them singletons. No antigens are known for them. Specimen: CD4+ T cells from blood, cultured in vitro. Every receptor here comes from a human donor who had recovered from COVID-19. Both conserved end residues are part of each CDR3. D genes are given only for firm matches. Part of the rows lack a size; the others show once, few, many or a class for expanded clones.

cdr3_aa: CASSLELAGDNEQFF
cdr3_nt: TGCGCCAGCAGCTTGGAACTAGCGGGGGACAATGAGCAGTTCTTC
clone_size: medium-sized
d_call: TRBD2
j_call: TRBJ2-1
v_call: TRBV5-1

cdr3_aa: CASSLSQPSGSNEQFF
cdr3_nt: TGTGCCAGCAGCTTAAGTCAACCTAGCGGGAGTAATGAGCAGTTCTTC
clone_size: .
d_call: TRBD2
j_call: TRBJ2-1
v_call: TRBV7-3

cdr3_aa: CASSQGEQGYQPQHF
cdr3_nt: TGCGCCAGCAGCCAAGGGGAACAGGGTTATCAGCCCCAGCATTTT
clone_size: .
d_call: .
j_call: TRBJ1-5
v_call: TRBV4-1

cdr3_aa: CSASTGANQPQHF
cdr3_nt: TGCAGTGCTAGCACAGGGGCTAATCAGCCCCAGCATTTT
clone_size: .
d_call: TRBD1
j_call: TRBJ1-5
v_call: TRBV20-1

cdr3_aa: CASRGRAGQLDSPLHF
cdr3_nt: TGTGCCAGTAGAGGGAGGGCGGGACAATTGGATTCACCCCTCCACTTT
clone_size: few
d_call: .
j_call: TRBJ1-6
v_call: TRBV19

cdr3_aa: CASSSGGRIDTQYF
cdr3_nt: TGTGCCAGCAGTAGCGGGGGGCGGATAGATACGCAGTATTTT
clone_size: .
d_call: TRBD2
j_call: TRBJ2-3
v_call: TRBV27

cdr3_aa: CAISESDRVSGTEAFF
cdr3_nt: TGTGCCATCAGTGAGTCGGACAGGGTCTCAGGCACTGAAGCTTTCTTT
clone_size: few
d_call: TRBD1
j_call: TRBJ1-1
v_call: TRBV10-3

cdr3_aa: CASSGGPLERSSYEQYF
cdr3_nt: TGTGCCAGCAGCGGTGGCCCTTTGGAGCGGAGTTCCTACGAGCAGTACTTC
clone_size: .
d_call: .
j_call: TRBJ2-7
v_call: TRBV14

cdr3_aa: CASSLESTRGYEQYF
cdr3_nt: TGTGCCAGCAGCTTAGAATCTACGCGAGGCTACGAGCAGTACTTC
clone_size: .
d_call: .
j_call: TRBJ2-7
v_call: TRBV11-3

cdr3_aa: CASSQDMELGSSQHF
cdr3_nt: TGTGCCAGCAGCCAGGACATGGAGTTGGGTTCGTCCCAGCATTTT
clone_size: .
d_call: .
j_call: TRBJ1-5
v_call: TRBV6-1

cdr3_aa: CASSFQGSTEAFF
cdr3_nt: TGTGCCAGCAGCTTTCAGGGGAGCACTGAAGCTTTCTTT
clone_size: .
d_call: .
j_call: TRBJ1-1
v_call: TRBV7-3

cdr3_aa: CSASRGPDTEAFF
cdr3_nt: TGCAGTGCTAGCAGGGGGCCCGACACTGAAGCTTTCTTT
clone_size: .
d_call: TRBD1
j_call: TRBJ1-1
v_call: TRBV20-1

cdr3_aa: CASSDQGNTEAFF
cdr3_nt: TGTGCCAGCAGTGATCAGGGGAACACTGAAGCTTTCTTT
clone_size: .
d_call: .
j_call: TRBJ1-1
v_call: TRBV6-1

cdr3_aa: CASSLGLAGPRRSDTQYF
cdr3_nt: TGTGCCAGCAGCTTAGGATTGGCCGGACCCCGACGGTCTGATACGCAGTATTTT
clone_size: once
d_call: .
j_call: TRBJ2-3
v_call: TRBV11-2

cdr3_aa: CASNQGGGAGVSEAFF
cdr3_nt: TGTGCCAGCAACCAGGGCGGGGGCGCGGGTGTCAGTGAAGCTTTCTTT
clone_size: once
d_call: .
j_call: TRBJ1-1
v_call: TRBV7-9

cdr3_aa: CSAQTGRNQPQHF
cdr3_nt: TGCAGTGCTCAAACAGGAAGAAATCAGCCCCAGCATTTT
clone_size: .
d_call: .
j_call: TRBJ1-5
v_call: TRBV20-1

cdr3_aa: CASSLGTSALNTRYF
cdr3_nt: TGTGCCAGCAGCTTAGGGACTTCCGCCCTAAATACGCGGTATTTT
clone_size: .
d_call: .
j_call: TRBJ2-3
v_call: TRBV7-2

cdr3_aa: CASSLVLAGTYNEQFF
cdr3_nt: TGTGCCAGCAGCTTAGTGCTAGCGGGAACATACAATGAGCAGTTCTTC
clone_size: .
d_call: TRBD2
j_call: TRBJ2-1
v_call: TRBV11-3

cdr3_aa: CASSLDRREQYF
cdr3_nt: TGTGCCAGCAGCTTGGACAGAAGGGAGCAGTACTTC
clone_size: .
d_call: .
j_call: TRBJ2-7
v_call: TRBV7-2

cdr3_aa: CASSRRTIGGAADTQYF
cdr3_nt: TGCGCCAGCAGCCGCAGGACAATCGGGGGGGCAGCAGATACGCAGTATTTT
clone_size: .
d_call: TRBD2
j_call: TRBJ2-3
v_call: TRBV4-1

cdr3_aa: CASSDRSNTGELFF
cdr3_nt: TGTGCCAGTTCCGACAGGTCGAACACCGGGGAGCTGTTTTTT
clone_size: .
d_call: .
j_call: TRBJ2-2
v_call: TRBV19

cdr3_aa: CASLKGTGETQYF
cdr3_nt: TGCGCCAGCTTAAAGGGTACGGGAGAGACCCAGTACTTC
clone_size: .
d_call: .
j_call: TRBJ2-5
v_call: TRBV10-2

cdr3_aa: CASSFNGGYTF
cdr3_nt: TGCGCCAGCAGCTTCAATGGGGGCTACACCTTC
clone_size: .
d_call: .
j_call: TRBJ1-2
v_call: TRBV5-1

cdr3_aa: CASSSPGGSTDTQYF
cdr3_nt: TGTGCCAGCAGCTCCCCGGGCGGAAGCACAGATACGCAGTATTTT
clone_size: .
d_call: .
j_call: TRBJ2-3
v_call: TRBV7-9

cdr3_aa: CASLVRGAGTQYF
cdr3_nt: TGTGCCAGCCTCGTACGGGGGGCCGGGACCCAGTACTTC
clone_size: .
d_call: .
j_call: TRBJ2-5
v_call: TRBV5-8

cdr3_aa: CASSRAREGPEQFF
cdr3_nt: TGTGCCAGTAGCAGGGCCAGGGAGGGTCCTGAGCAGTTCTTC
clone_size: medium-sized
d_call: TRBD2
j_call: TRBJ2-1
v_call: TRBV19

cdr3_aa: CASSLMGGGTEAFF
cdr3_nt: TGTGCCAGCAGCTTGATGGGAGGGGGCACTGAAGCTTTCTTT
clone_size: .
d_call: .
j_call: TRBJ1-1
v_call: TRBV7-2

cdr3_aa: CAISGRGGAEAFF
cdr3_nt: TGTGCCATCAGTGGGAGAGGGGGCGCTGAAGCTTTCTTT
clone_size: medium-sized
d_call: TRBD1
j_call: TRBJ1-1
v_call: TRBV10-3

cdr3_aa: CASSFPSETQYF
cdr3_nt: TGTGCCAGCAGCTTTCCAAGTGAGACCCAGTACTTC
clone_size: .
d_call: .
j_call: TRBJ2-5
v_call: TRBV7-9

cdr3_aa: CSAGGVGAGEQFF
cdr3_nt: TGCAGTGCTGGGGGGGTGGGGGCGGGTGAGCAGTTCTTC
clone_size: .
d_call: .
j_call: TRBJ2-1
v_call: TRBV20-1

cdr3_aa: CASSGGGYSNQPQHF
cdr3_nt: TGTGCCAGCAGTGGTGGGGGGTATAGCAATCAGCCCCAGCATTTT
clone_size: .
d_call: .
j_call: TRBJ1-5
v_call: TRBV6-1

cdr3_aa: CASSLFRSSGNTIYF
cdr3_nt: TGTGCCAGCAGCTTATTTCGGAGCTCTGGAAACACCATATATTTT
clone_size: .
d_call: .
j_call: TRBJ1-3
v_call: TRBV7-2

cdr3_aa: CASSSSGGGEQYF
cdr3_nt: TGTGCCAGCAGTTCCTCGGGGGGAGGGGAGCAGTACTTC
clone_size: .
d_call: TRBD2
j_call: TRBJ2-7
v_call: TRBV7-9

cdr3_aa: CASSYSPQNSPLHF
cdr3_nt: TGTGCCAGCAGTTACTCGCCCCAAAATTCACCCCTCCACTTT
clone_size: .
d_call: .
j_call: TRBJ1-6
v_call: TRBV6-5

cdr3_aa: CASTLRGLAGGLRFASYNEQFF
cdr3_nt: TGTGCCAGCACCCTTCGCGGACTAGCGGGAGGGCTGCGCTTTGCATCCTACAATGAGCAGTTCTTC
clone_size: .
d_call: TRBD2
j_call: TRBJ2-1
v_call: TRBV27

cdr3_aa: CAWSNVGDEQYF
cdr3_nt: TGTGCCTGGAGTAATGTGGGAGACGAGCAGTACTTC
clone_size: .
d_call: .
j_call: TRBJ2-7
v_call: TRBV30

cdr3_aa: CAWRLLGASGGGIQYF
cdr3_nt: TGTGCCTGGAGGCTTCTGGGGGCTAGCGGGGGTGGGATTCAGTACTTC
clone_size: .
d_call: TRBD2
j_call: TRBJ2-4
v_call: TRBV30

cdr3_aa: CASSLLGQGGEQYF
cdr3_nt: TGTGCCAGCAGCTTACTCGGACAGGGGGGTGAGCAGTACTTC
clone_size: few
d_call: TRBD1
j_call: TRBJ2-7
v_call: TRBV7-2

cdr3_aa: CASSLVGQNEQYF
cdr3_nt: TGTGCCAGCAGCTTAGTGGGACAGAACGAGCAGTACTTC
clone_size: .
d_call: TRBD1
j_call: TRBJ2-7
v_call: TRBV7-2